These 25 T cell receptor beta chains were sequenced from one sample in a study of CD8 T cells in Susac syndrome (dated by TCRdb to the late 2010s). Library generation was performed with the immunoSEQ multiplex PCR assay. RNA was extracted using the RNeasy kit, and about 0.45 to 1 ug of the RNA was reverse transcribed with random hexamers. TCRdb's own reprocessing of the public reads used fastp at Q25 and MiXCR and kept productive beta chains. Identical CDR3 proteins give one entry, which carries the most common genes and DNA. The sample records some 450,000 distinct CDR3 sequences, more than 80% of which are singletons. The ten largest clonotypes hold more than 0.09% of the sample. Sequencing was done on a sample of CD8+ T cells from PBMCs. The receptor set was obtained from a human donor with multiple sclerosis.

The CDR3 spells CASIEWGNTEAFF. CDR3 DNA: TGTGCCAGTATAGAATGGGGGAACACTGAAGCTTTCTTT. The gene calls are TRBV19 and TRBJ1-1; no clear D. The germline V gene encodes CDR1 LNHDA and CDR2 SQIVND (reference sequence). The CDR3 spans 13 residues. Between the trimmed V and J ends, which lost 7 bases and 1 base, there was a span of 10 bases.

V is TRBV4-1 and J is TRBJ1-2, with 7 bases matching TRBD1. This CDR3 has 15 amino acids. V was clipped by 5 bases and J by 0 bases; unmatched bases: 6. Germline values: CDR1 MGHRA, CDR2 YSYEKL. Here the CDR3 DNA reads TGCGCCAGCAGCGGGGGGACAGAATCTAACTATGGCTACACCTTC. Protein: CASSGGTESNYGYTF.

This chain connects TRBV3-1 to TRBJ2-5, with TRBD2 matching 7 bases. The germline V gene has CDR1 LGHDT and CDR2 YNNKEL (reference sequence). V was clipped by 3 bases and J by 5 bases; unmatched bases: 9. This CDR3 spans 15 amino acids. CDR3 in amino acids: CASSHEAGVLETQYF. DNA for the CDR3: TGTGCCAGCAGCCATGAGGCGGGGGTTCTTGAGACCCAGTACTTC.

The chain is built from TRBV29-1 and TRBJ2-7; TRBD1 matches at 9 bases. With 1 base clipped from V and 3 bases from J, the junction kept 10 bases outside the gene matches. The CDR3 is made up of 16 amino acids. Germline CDR1 SQVTM, CDR2 ANQGSEA. The CDR3 spells CSVEAQGAIGLYEQYF. The CDR3 DNA is TGCAGCGTTGAAGCACAGGGGGCGATTGGCCTCTACGAGCAGTACTTC.

The chain uses TRBV5-1 and TRBJ2-1; 7 bases align to TRBD1. Germline V lookup: CDR1 SGHRS, CDR2 YFSETQ. The J segment lost 4 bases and the V segment lost 2 bases, leaving 6 bases of the junction unmatched. There are 15 residues in the CDR3. The CDR3, as DNA: TGCGCCAGCAGCTTCGGGAACAGGGGATACAATGAGCAGTTCTTC. It specifies CASSFGNRGYNEQFF. The entire variable domain, with the rest obtained from reference TRBV5-1 and TRBJ2-1, is as follows: KAGVTQTPRYLIKTRGQQVTLSCSPISGHRSVSWYQQTPGQGLQFLFEYFSETQRNKGNFPGRFSGRQFSNSRSEMNVSTLELGDSALYLCASSFGNRGYNEQFFGPGTRLTVL.

This chain links TRBV4-1 with TRBJ1-3; a weak D match, TRBD1 (6 bases). Trimming pared 0 bases from V and 2 bases from J, leaving 8 bases between. CDR1 and CDR2 (germline): MGHRA, YSYEKL. This CDR3 is built from 15 residues. The CDR3 nucleotides read TGCGCCAGCAGCCAAGAACAGGGACCTGGAAACACCATATATTTT. It translates to CASSQEQGPGNTIYF.

V and J are TRBV5-1 and TRBJ1-4; no definite D call. The CDR3 consists of 15 residues. Germline V gene lookup returns CDR1 SGHRS and CDR2 YFSETQ. Trimming removed 4 bases from V and 8 bases from J, with 18 bases in between. In nucleotides, the CDR3 is TGCGCCAGCAGCCCGGCCGGACCGGAGGAAGAAAAACTGTTTTTT. It encodes CASSPAGPEEEKLFF.

This CDR3 reads CASSLAVPGVDEQFF. The CDR3 nucleotides are TGTGCCAGCAGTTTAGCAGTGCCGGGGGTGGATGAGCAGTTCTTC. J is TRBJ2-1 and V is TRBV12-3 or TRBV12-4; possibly TRBD2 for D (6 bases). The V gene lost 0 bases and the J gene lost 8 bases, with 14 bases spanning the gap. The CDR3 consists of 15 residues.

This chain links TRBV7-9 with TRBJ2-1; D assignment may be TRBD1 or TRBD2 (7 bases each). The CDR3 has 15 amino acids. Between the trimmed V and J ends, which lost 5 bases and 6 bases, there was a span of 17 bases. Germline CDR1 SEHNR, CDR2 FQNEAQ (reference sequence). In nucleotides, the CDR3 is TGTGCCAGCAGCGGTGGGGGGGACAGACTCAATGAGCAGTTCTTC. Protein sequence: CASSGGGDRLNEQFF.

The gene calls are TRBV2 and TRBJ2-3; the match to TRBD2 covers 10 bases. The germline CDR1 and CDR2 sequences are SNHLY and FYNNEI. The CDR3 runs to 17 residues. The ends lost 2 bases at V and 2 bases at J; junction bases unmatched: 7. The CDR3 DNA is TGTGCCAGCAGTGAAACCCCTAGCGGGAGTATCACAGATACGCAGTATTTT. It codes for CASSETPSGSITDTQYF. The full variable domain, with the rest looked up from reference TRBV2 and TRBJ2-3, is EPEVTQTPSHQVTQMGQEVILRCVPISNHLYFYWYRQILGQKVEFLVSFYNNEISEKSEIFDDQFSVERPDGSNFTLKIRSTKLEDSAMYFCASSETPSGSITDTQYFGPGTRLTVL.

The chain carries TRBV3-1 and TRBJ1-5, with 7 positions matching TRBD1. CDR3 length equals 17 residues. CDR1 is LGHDT and CDR2 is YNNKEL in the germline V gene (reference sequence). J gave up 3 bases and V 0 bases, and 8 bases lay outside the gene matches. The CDR3 DNA sequence: TGTGCCAGCAGCCAAGAAATCGTAGGACAGGACAATCAGCCCCAGCATTTT. Translating it yields CASSQEIVGQDNQPQHF.

The rearrangement uses TRBV6-1 and TRBJ2-3; D is possibly TRBD1 (5 bases). This CDR3 is built from 18 residues. Germline values: CDR1 MNHNS, CDR2 SASEGT. Between the trimmed V and J ends, which lost 1 base and 4 bases, there was a span of 21 bases. CDR3 region: CASSEGGLGALHSDTQYF. The CDR3 nucleotides are TGTGCCAGCAGTGAAGGCGGTTTAGGGGCCCTACACTCAGATACGCAGTATTTT.

The chain joins TRBV5-1 to TRBJ2-6; no firm D call. With 7 bases removed from V and 0 bases from J, the gap between germline ends came to 23 bases. The CDR3 is made up of 19 amino acids. CDR1 is SGHRS and CDR2 is YFSETQ in the germline V gene. The CDR3 loop is CASGDPVLTRNSGANVLTF. CDR3 DNA sequence: TGCGCCAGCGGCGACCCGGTTCTCACTCGTAACTCTGGGGCCAACGTCCTGACTTTC.

The V gene is TRBV19, the J gene TRBJ1-5; weak D call: TRBD1 (6 bases). Germline CDR1 and CDR2: LNHDA and SQIVND (reference sequence). CDR3 length: 17 amino acids. V lost 3 bases, J lost 0 bases, and 15 bases lay in between. CDR3 sequence: CASSIPPQGYSNQPQHF. The CDR3 DNA sequence: TGTGCCAGTAGTATTCCACCACAGGGTTATAGCAATCAGCCCCAGCATTTT.

The chain carries TRBV5-6 and TRBJ2-7, with D tentatively TRBD1 or TRBD2 (5 bases each). Germline loops: CDR1 SGHDT, CDR2 YYEEEE. Trimming shortened V by 0 bases and J by 8 bases, and 15 bases separated the two germline ends. This CDR3 region has 14 residues. CDR3 nucleotides: TGTGCCAGCAGCTTGGTCAACACCAGGGACCAGCAGTACTTC. The encoded protein is CASSLVNTRDQQYF.

CDR3: CASSPPHGTYNEQFF. The CDR3 coding sequence is TGCGCCAGCAGCCCCCCACACGGAACTTACAATGAGCAGTTCTTC. The chain couples TRBV5-1 to TRBJ2-1, with D hard to call. Trimming removed 4 bases from V and 4 bases from J, with 15 bases in between. The germline V gene has CDR1 SGHRS and CDR2 YFSETQ. This CDR3 is 15 amino acids long.

The gene calls are TRBV27 and TRBJ2-7, with D tentatively TRBD1 (6 bases). CDR3 size: 16 residues. The V gene's germline CDR1 is MNHEY and CDR2 SMNVEV (reference sequence). CDR3 region: CTTGVLPGSGVYEQYF. In DNA form, the CDR3 reads TGTACCACCGGGGTCCTCCCCGGGTCAGGGGTGTACGAGCAGTACTTC.

The rearrangement uses TRBV4-1 and TRBJ2-7; no reliable D call. Deletions cut 4 bases from V and 4 bases from J, with 20 bases between. Germline assignment: CDR1 MGHRA and CDR2 YSYEKL. The CDR3 has 16 residues. Here the CDR3 DNA reads TGCGCCAGCAGCCGGCCTTTAGTTGGTGCCGAATACGAGCAGTACTTC. Translating gives CASSRPLVGAEYEQYF.

This chain connects TRBV6-5 to TRBJ2-1; TRBD2 agrees at 15 bases. The CDR3 has 18 residues. V trimming: 1 base; J trimming: 7 bases; junction bases outside the gene matches: 8. The germline gives CDR1 MNHEY, CDR2 SVGAGI. Written as DNA, the CDR3 is TGTGCCAGCAGTTACTTCCCCGGGACTAGCGGGGGGTATAATGAGCAGTTCTTC. Encoded protein: CASSYFPGTSGGYNEQFF.

The chain is built from TRBV30 and TRBJ1-6, with D perhaps TRBD1 (6 bases). The CDR3 runs 14 residues. With 5 bases removed from V and 9 bases from J, the gap between germline ends came to 17 bases. Per the germline V gene, CDR1 is GTSNPN and CDR2 is SVGIG (reference sequence). The CDR3 nucleotides are TGTGCCTGGTCCCTAACAGGGCTGGGTTCACCCCTCCACTTT. Translated, it gives CAWSLTGLGSPLHF. Filled out from reference TRBV30 and TRBJ1-6, the complete variable domain reads SQTIHQWPATLVQPVGSPLSLECTVEGTSNPNLYWYRQAAGRGLQLLFYSVGIGQISSEVPQNLSASRPQDRQFILSSKKLLLSDSGFYLCAWSLTGLGSPLHFGNGTRLTVT.

The chain links TRBV20-1 to TRBJ2-3, with 11 nucleotides matching TRBD2. V dropped 5 bases and J dropped 5; count of bases not matched to a gene: 9. Germline CDR1 is DFQATT and CDR2 is SNEGSKA (reference sequence). The CDR3 is 15 residues long. The CDR3 region is CSAPPLAGAVDTQYF. For the CDR3, the DNA is TGCAGTGCTCCTCCACTAGCGGGAGCGGTAGATACGCAGTATTTT.

This rearrangement joins TRBV7-9 to TRBJ1-1, with D possibly TRBD1 on 5 matching bases. Trimming removed 1 base at V and 7 bases at J, with 7 bases between. The V gene's germline CDR1 is SEHNR and CDR2 FQNEAQ (reference sequence). This CDR3 is 12 amino acids long. CDR3 residues: CASSLGGNEAFF. In DNA form, the CDR3 reads TGTGCCAGCAGCTTAGGGGGGAATGAAGCTTTCTTT.

V is TRBV30 and J is TRBJ2-7; no definite D call. The V end lost 2 bases, the J end lost 4 bases, and 21 bases lay between the germline ends. From germline, CDR1 is GTSNPN and CDR2 SVGIG (reference sequence). The CDR3 is 16 amino acids. The CDR3: CAWSIPGDPIGYEQYF. Written as DNA, the CDR3 is TGTGCCTGGAGTATCCCAGGAGATCCCATCGGGTACGAGCAGTACTTC.

The chain carries TRBV4-1 and TRBJ2-3; TRBD1 or TRBD2 may be the D gene (7 bases each). This CDR3 has 16 residues. Trimming cost V 2 bases and J 0 bases, with 12 bases left between them. CDR1 is MGHRA, CDR2 YSYEKL, per germline. DNA of the CDR3: TGCGCCAGCAGCCAACAGGGGGGGGGAAGCACAGATACGCAGTATTTT. Protein: CASSQQGGGSTDTQYF.

The V call is TRBV27, the J call TRBJ2-2; TRBD2 aligns across 12 bases. V lost 5 bases, J lost 5 bases, and 18 bases stayed unmatched. Germline CDR1 MNHEY, CDR2 SMNVEV (reference sequence). CDR3 length: 20 residues. The CDR3 reads CASSPYLLAGGPFDTGELFF. In DNA, the CDR3 is TGTGCCAGCAGTCCCTACCTCCTAGCGGGAGGGCCTTTCGATACCGGGGAGCTGTTTTTT.